Below are 8 T cell receptor beta chains sequenced from a single sample in a study of CD8 T cells in ankylosing spondylitis (dated by TCRdb to about 2017). Here is what the overall study found, with its caveats: A TCR beta motif of roughly 8 highly homologous amino acid variants appeared characteristic of blood from ankylosing spondylitis patients.

Their target antigens are unknown. The library was built by means of 5' RACE. TCRdb lists the instrument as Illumina HiSeq 2500. The public reads were run again by TCRdb, first through fastp at Q25 and then through MiXCR, and only productive beta chains were kept. Under each unique CDR3 protein, matching rows form one entry showing the most common genes and DNA. The sample has roughly 370,000 distinct CDR3 sequences on record, 20% to 25% of them singletons. 15% to 20% of the sample is held by the ten biggest clonotypes. Sequencing was done on a sample of blood, either unsorted or a sorted T cell fraction (not recorded which). The source is a male donor with ankylosing spondylitis.

This clonotype has just a few counts. The chain combines TRBV3-1 with TRBJ1-6; TRBD1 is a possible D gene (5 bases). The CDR3 covers 13 residues. Germline CDR1 is LGHDT and CDR2 is YNNKEL (reference sequence). Trimming shortened V by 6 bases and J by 5 bases, and 8 bases separated the two germline ends. CDR3 sequence reads: CASRGVDNSPLHF. DNA for the CDR3: TGTGCCAGCAGGGGGGTAGATAATTCACCCCTCCACTTT.

The sample holds a few counts of this clonotype. The chain employs TRBV11-2 and TRBJ1-4; 7 bases align to TRBD1. The CDR3 has 13 amino acids. The V gene end was trimmed by 5 bases and the J gene end by 7 bases; junction bases not matched to a gene: 4. Looked up from germline, CDR1 is SGHAT and CDR2 is FQNNGV. CDR3 region: CASSPGTVEKLFF. DNA for the CDR3: TGTGCCAGCAGCCCCGGGACAGTTGAAAAACTGTTTTTT.

V usage is TRBV19 and J usage is TRBJ1-2, with D perhaps matching TRBD1 (6 bases). Trimming shortened V by 9 bases and J by 6 bases, and 11 bases separated the two germline ends. CDR3 size: 11 residues. CDR1 is LNHDA and CDR2 is SQIVND in the germline V gene (reference sequence). The CDR3, as DNA: TGTGCCAGCAGGGGTGGGAATGGCTACACCTTC. This sequence encodes CASRGGNGYTF.

V and J are TRBV20-1 and TRBJ2-5; 7 bases fit TRBD1. Trimming took 5 bases from V and 4 from J; bases not matched to a gene: 4. The germline gives CDR1 DFQATT, CDR2 SNEGSKA (reference sequence). The CDR3 has 12 residues. CDR3 sequence reads: CSAFRQGETQYF. The DNA of the CDR3 is TGCAGTGCTTTCCGACAGGGAGAGACCCAGTACTTC.

The chain couples TRBV5-1 to TRBJ2-5; perhaps TRBD2 as D (6 bases). From germline, CDR1 is SGHRS and CDR2 YFSETQ. There are 14 residues in the CDR3. V lost 2 bases and J lost 3, with 11 bases in between. The CDR3 spells CASSFGTLKETQYF. DNA of the CDR3: TGCGCCAGCAGCTTCGGGACTTTGAAAGAGACCCAGTACTTC.

This chain uses TRBV6-1 with TRBJ1-5; D unresolved. The CDR3 length is 14 residues. V was pared by 2 bases and J by 5 bases, with 10 bases between. CDR1 and CDR2 from the germline V gene are MNHNS and SASEGT. The CDR3 here is CASSERTKDQPQHF. Here the CDR3 DNA reads TGTGCCAGCAGTGAAAGGACTAAGGATCAGCCCCAGCATTTT.

This clonotype was seen only a few times. The chain joins TRBV20-1 to TRBJ2-1; 8 bases are a match to TRBD2. Trimming at V came to 0 bases and at J to 9 bases, leaving 16 bases not matched to a gene. Germline loops: CDR1 DFQATT, CDR2 SNEGSKA (reference sequence). The CDR3 length is 17 residues. In DNA form, the CDR3 reads TGCAGTGCTAGAGACCGAAAACTAGCGGCATCCACTGGTGAGCAGTTCTTC. It yields the protein CSARDRKLAASTGEQFF.

The CDR3 spells CASRGGGPTKSTDTQYF. The CDR3 DNA reads TGTGCCAGCCGGGGCGGCGGTCCGACGAAGTCCACAGATACGCAGTATTTT. The V gene is TRBV27, the J gene TRBJ2-3; D may match TRBD1 or TRBD2 (5 bases each). The CDR3 consists of 17 residues. The germline gives CDR1 MNHEY, CDR2 SMNVEV (reference sequence). Trimming stripped 8 bases from V and 2 bases from J, with 23 bases between.